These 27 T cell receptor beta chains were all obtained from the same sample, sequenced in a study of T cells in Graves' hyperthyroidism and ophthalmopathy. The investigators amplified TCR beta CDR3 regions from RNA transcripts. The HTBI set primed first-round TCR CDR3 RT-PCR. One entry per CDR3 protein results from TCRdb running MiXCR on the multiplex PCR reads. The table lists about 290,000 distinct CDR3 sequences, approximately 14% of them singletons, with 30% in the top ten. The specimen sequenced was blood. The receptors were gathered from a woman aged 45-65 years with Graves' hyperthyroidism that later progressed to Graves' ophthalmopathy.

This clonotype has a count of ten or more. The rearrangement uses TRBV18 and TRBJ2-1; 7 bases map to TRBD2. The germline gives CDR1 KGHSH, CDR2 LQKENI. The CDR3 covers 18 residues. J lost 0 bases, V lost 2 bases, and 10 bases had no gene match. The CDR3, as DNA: TGTGCCAGCTCACCAAGTAGACTAGCAGCTAGCTCCTACAATGAGCAGTTCTTC. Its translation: CASSPSRLAASSYNEQFF.

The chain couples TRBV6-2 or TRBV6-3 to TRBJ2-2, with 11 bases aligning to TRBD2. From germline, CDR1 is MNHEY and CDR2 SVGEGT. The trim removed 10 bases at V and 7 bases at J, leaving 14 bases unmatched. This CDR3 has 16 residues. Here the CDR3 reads CATIVPGLADYGELFF. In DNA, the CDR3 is TGTGCCACTATAGTCCCGGGACTAGCGGATTACGGGGAGCTGTTTTTT.

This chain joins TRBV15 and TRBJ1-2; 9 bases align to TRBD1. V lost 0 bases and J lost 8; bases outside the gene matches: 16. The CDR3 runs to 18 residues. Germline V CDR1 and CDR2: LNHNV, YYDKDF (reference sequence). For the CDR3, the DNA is TGTGCCACCAGCAGAGATAGAGGGGGACAGGGTCGGGTAGGGGGCTACACCTTC. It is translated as CATSRDRGGQGRVGGYTF.

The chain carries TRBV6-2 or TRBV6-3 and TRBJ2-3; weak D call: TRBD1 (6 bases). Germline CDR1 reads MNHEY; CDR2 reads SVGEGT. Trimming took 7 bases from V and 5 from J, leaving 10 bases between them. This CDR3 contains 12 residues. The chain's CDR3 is CASMAGVDTQYF. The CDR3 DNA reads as TGTGCCAGCATGGCAGGGGTAGATACGCAGTATTTT.

CDR3 amino acids: CASSINRSPGELFF. The DNA of the CDR3 is TGTGCCAGTAGTATAAATCGCAGCCCCGGGGAGCTGTTTTTT. The chain has TRBV19 and TRBJ2-2; D is unresolved. Between the trimmed V and J ends, which lost 2 bases and 6 bases, there was a span of 10 bases. The V gene's germline CDR1 is LNHDA and CDR2 SQIVND (reference sequence). This CDR3 is 14 amino acids long. Using reference TRBV19 and TRBJ2-2 for the parts outside the CDR3, the full variable domain is DGGITQSPKYLFRKEGQNVTLSCEQNLNHDAMYWYRQDPGQGLRLIYYSQIVNDFQKGDIAEGYSVSREKKESFPLTVTSAQKNPTAFYLCASSINRSPGELFFGEGSRLTVL.

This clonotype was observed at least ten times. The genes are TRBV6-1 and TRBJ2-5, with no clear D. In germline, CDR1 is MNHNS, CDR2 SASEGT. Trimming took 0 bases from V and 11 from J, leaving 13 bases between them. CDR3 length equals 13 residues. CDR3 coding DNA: TGTGCCAGCAGTGAAGCCCCTGGTCTGCCACAGTACTTC. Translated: CASSEAPGLPQYF.

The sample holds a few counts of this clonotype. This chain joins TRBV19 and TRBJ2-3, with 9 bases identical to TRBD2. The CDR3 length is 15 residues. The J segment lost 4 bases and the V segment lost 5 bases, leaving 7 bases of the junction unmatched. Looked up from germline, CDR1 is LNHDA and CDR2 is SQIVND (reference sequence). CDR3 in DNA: TGTGCCAGTAGTGGGCGGGAGGGCCGATCAGATACGCAGTATTTT. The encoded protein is CASSGREGRSDTQYF.

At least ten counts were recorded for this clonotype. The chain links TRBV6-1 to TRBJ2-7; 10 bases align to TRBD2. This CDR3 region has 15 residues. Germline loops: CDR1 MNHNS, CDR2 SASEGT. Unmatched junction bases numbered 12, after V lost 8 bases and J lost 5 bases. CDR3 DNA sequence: TGTGCCAGCGCTCAGAAGGGACTAGCGTTGGACGAGCAGTACTTC. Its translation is CASAQKGLALDEQYF.

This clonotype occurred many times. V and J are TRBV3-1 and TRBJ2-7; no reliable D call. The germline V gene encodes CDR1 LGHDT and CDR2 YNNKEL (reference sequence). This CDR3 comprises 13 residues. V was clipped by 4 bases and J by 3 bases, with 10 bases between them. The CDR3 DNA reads TGTGCCAGCAGCCCCTACCAGTTCTACGAGCAGTACTTC. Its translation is CASSPYQFYEQYF.

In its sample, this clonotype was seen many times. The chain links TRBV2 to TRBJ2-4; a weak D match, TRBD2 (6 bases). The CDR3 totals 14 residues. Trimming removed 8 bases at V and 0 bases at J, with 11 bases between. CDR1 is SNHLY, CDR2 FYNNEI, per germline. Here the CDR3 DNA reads TGTGCCAGCGGGGAGGATTTAGCCAAAAACATTCAGTACTTC. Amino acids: CASGEDLAKNIQYF.

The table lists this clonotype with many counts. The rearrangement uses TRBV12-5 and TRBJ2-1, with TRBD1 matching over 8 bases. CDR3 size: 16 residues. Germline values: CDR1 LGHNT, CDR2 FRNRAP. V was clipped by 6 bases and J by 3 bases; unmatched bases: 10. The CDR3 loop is CASGRPGTGDYNEQFF. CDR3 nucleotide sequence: TGTGCTAGTGGCCGACCCGGGACAGGAGACTACAATGAGCAGTTCTTC.

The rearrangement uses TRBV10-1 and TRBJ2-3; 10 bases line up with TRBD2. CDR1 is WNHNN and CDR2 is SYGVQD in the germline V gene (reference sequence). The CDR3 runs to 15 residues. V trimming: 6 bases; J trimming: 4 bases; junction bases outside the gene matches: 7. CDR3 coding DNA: TGCGCCAGCAGGAAAAGCGGGAGGGGCGCAGATACGCAGTATTTT. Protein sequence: CASRKSGRGADTQYF.

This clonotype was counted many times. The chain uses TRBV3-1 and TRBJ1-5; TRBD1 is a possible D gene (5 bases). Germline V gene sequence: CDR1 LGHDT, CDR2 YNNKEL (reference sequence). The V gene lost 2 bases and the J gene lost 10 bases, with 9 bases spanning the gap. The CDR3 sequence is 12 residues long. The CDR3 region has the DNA TGTGCCAGCAGCCAACCCGGGGCTCCCCAGCATTTT. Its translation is CASSQPGAPQHF. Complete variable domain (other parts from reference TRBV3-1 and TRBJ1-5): DTAVSQTPKYLVTQMGNDKSIKCEQNLGHDTMYWYKQDSKKFLKIMFSYNNKELIINETVPNRFSPKSPDKAHLNLHINSLELGDSAVYFCASSQPGAPQHFGDGTRLSIL.

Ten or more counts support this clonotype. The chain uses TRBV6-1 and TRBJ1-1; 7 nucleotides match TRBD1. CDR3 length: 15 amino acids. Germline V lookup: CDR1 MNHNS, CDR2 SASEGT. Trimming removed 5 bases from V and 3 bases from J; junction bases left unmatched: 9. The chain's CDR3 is CASSPQQGRDTEAFF. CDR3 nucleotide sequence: TGTGCCAGCAGTCCACAACAGGGGAGGGACACTGAAGCTTTCTTT.

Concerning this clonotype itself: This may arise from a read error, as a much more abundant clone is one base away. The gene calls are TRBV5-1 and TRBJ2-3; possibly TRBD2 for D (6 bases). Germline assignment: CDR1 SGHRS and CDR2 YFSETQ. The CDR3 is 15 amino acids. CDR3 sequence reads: CANSKQGLPGDTQYF. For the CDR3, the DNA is TGCGCCAACAGCAAGCAGGGACTCCCGGGGGATACGCAGTATTTT.

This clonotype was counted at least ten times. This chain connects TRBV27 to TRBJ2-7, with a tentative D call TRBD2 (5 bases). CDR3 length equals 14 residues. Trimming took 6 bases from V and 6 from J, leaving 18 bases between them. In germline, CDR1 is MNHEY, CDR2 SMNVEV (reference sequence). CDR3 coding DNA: TGTGCCAGCAGGATCATCGGGAAGGAGCTCGAGCAGTACTTC. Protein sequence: CASRIIGKELEQYF.

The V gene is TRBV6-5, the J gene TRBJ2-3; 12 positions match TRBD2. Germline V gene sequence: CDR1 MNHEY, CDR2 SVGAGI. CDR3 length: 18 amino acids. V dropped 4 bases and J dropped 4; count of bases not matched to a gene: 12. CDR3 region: CASSLLTSGSSTPDTQYF. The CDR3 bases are TGTGCCAGCAGTTTACTGACTAGCGGGAGTAGCACCCCAGATACGCAGTATTTT.

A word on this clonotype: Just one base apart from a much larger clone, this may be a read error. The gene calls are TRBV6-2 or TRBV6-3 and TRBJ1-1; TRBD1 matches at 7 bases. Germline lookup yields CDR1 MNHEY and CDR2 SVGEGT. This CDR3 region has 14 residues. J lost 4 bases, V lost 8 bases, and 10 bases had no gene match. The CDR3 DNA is TGTGCCAGCGGCTTCAACAGGGGTACCACTGAAGCTTTCTTT. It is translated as CASGFNRGTTEAFF.

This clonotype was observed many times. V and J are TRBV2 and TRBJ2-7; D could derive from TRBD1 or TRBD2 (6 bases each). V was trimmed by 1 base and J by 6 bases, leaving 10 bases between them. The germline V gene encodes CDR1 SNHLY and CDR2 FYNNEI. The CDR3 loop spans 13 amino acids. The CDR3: CASSEVGGGEQYF. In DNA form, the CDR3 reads TGTGCCAGCAGTGAAGTAGGAGGGGGCGAGCAGTACTTC.

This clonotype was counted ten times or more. CDR3 in DNA: TGTGCCAGCAGATGGGGGGATGAGCAGTTCTTC. This translates into CASRWGDEQFF. The gene calls are TRBV6-1 and TRBJ2-1; tentative D call: TRBD2 (6 bases). Germline loops: CDR1 MNHNS, CDR2 SASEGT. V lost 6 bases to trimming and J lost 8 bases, with 8 bases between them. The CDR3 totals 11 residues.

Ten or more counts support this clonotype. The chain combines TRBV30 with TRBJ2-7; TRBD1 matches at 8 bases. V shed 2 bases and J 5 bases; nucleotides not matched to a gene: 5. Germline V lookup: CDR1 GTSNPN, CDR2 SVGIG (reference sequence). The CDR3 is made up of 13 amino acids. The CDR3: CAWSLDRVNEQYF. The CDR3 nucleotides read TGTGCCTGGAGTTTGGACAGGGTCAACGAGCAGTACTTC.

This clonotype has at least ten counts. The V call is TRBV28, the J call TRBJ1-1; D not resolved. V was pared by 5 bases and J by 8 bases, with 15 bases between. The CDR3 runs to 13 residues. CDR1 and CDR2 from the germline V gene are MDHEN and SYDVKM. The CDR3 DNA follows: TGTGCCAGCAGTCAAAACCTTGGGAACGAAGCTTTCTTT. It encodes CASSQNLGNEAFF.

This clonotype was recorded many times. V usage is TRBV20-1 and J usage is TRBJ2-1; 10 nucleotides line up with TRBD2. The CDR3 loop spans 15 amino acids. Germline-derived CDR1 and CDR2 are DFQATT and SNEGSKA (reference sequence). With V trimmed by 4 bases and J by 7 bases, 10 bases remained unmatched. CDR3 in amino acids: CSANLAGGVGNEQFF. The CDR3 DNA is TGCAGTGCTAATTTAGCGGGAGGTGTAGGGAATGAGCAGTTCTTC.

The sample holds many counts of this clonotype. The CDR3 DNA is TGTGCCAGCAGCCGGAATGGGGCTAGCGGGAGTGGTGACTACGAGCAGTACTTC. It encodes CASSRNGASGSGDYEQYF. This rearrangement joins TRBV28 to TRBJ2-7; 10 bases are shared with TRBD2. The V gene's germline CDR1 is MDHEN and CDR2 SYDVKM. There are 18 residues in the CDR3. V gave up 6 bases and J gave up 3 bases; unmatched junction bases: 17.

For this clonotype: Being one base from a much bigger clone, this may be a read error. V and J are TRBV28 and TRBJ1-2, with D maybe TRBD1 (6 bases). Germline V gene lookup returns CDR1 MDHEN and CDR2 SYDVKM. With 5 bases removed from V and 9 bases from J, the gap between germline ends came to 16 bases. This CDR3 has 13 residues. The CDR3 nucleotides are TGTGCCAGCAGTATAACGGGGGCCTTTAGCTACACCTTC. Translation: CASSITGAFSYTF.

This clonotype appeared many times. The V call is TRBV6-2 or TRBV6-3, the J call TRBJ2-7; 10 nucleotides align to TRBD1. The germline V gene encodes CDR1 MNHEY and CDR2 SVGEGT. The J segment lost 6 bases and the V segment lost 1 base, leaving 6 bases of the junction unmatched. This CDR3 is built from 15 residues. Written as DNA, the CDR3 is TGTGCCAGCAGTTACTATGGGACAGGGGATATCGAGCAGTACTTC. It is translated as CASSYYGTGDIEQYF.

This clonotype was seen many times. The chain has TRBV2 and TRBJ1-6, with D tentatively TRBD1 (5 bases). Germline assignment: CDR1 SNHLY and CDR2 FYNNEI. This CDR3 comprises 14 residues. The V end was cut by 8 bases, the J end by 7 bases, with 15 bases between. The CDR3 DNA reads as TGTGCCAGCGTAATCCCAAAGGGGAATTCACCCCTCCACTTT. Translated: CASVIPKGNSPLHF.